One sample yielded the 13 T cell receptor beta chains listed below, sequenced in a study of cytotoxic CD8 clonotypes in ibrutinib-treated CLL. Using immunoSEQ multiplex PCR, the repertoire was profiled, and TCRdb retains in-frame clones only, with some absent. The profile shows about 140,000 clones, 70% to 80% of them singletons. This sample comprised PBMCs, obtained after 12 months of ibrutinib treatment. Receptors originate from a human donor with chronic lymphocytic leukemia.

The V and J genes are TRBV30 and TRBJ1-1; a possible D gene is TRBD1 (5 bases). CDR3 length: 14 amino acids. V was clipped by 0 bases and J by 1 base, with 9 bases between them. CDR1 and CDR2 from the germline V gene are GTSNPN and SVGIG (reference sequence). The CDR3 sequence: CAWSVAGQNTEAFF. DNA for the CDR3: TGTGCCTGGAGTGTAGCAGGGCAGAACACTGAAGCTTTCTTT.

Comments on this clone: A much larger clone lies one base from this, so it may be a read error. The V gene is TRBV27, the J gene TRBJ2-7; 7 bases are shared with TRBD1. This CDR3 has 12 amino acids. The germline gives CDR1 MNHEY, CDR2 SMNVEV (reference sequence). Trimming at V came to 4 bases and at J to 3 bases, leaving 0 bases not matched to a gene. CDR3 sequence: CASSYRGYEQYF. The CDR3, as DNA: TGTGCCAGCAGTTACAGGGGCTACGAGCAGTACTTC.

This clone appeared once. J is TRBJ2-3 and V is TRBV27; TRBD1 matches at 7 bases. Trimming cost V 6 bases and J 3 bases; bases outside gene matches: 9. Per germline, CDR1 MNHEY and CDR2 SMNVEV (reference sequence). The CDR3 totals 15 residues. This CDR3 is CASSKTGYVTDTQYF. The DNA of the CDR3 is TGTGCCAGCAGCAAGACAGGGTATGTGACAGATACGCAGTATTTT.

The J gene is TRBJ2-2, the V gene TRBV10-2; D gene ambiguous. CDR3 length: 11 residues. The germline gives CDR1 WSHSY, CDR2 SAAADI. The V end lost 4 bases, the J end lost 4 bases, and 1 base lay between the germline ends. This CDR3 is CASSGTGELFF. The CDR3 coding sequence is TGCGCCAGCAGTGGCACCGGGGAGCTGTTTTTT.

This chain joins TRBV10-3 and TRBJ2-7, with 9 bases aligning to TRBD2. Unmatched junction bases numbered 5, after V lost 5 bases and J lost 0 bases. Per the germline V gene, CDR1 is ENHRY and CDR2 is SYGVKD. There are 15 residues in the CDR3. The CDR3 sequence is CAISPLAGSSYEQYF. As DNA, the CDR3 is TGTGCCATCAGTCCTCTAGCGGGGTCCTCCTACGAGCAGTACTTC.

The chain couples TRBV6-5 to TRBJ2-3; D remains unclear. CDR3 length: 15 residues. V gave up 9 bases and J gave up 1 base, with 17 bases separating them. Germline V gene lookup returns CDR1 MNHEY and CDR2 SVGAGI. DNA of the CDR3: TGTGCCAGTCGACCCAGTACCGCCGGCACAGATACGCAGTATTTT. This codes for CASRPSTAGTDTQYF.

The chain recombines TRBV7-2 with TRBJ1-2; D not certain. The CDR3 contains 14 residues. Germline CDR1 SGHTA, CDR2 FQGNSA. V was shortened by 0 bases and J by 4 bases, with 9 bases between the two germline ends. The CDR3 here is CASSLAGPPYGYTF. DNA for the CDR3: TGTGCCAGCAGCTTAGCAGGCCCACCCTATGGCTACACCTTC.

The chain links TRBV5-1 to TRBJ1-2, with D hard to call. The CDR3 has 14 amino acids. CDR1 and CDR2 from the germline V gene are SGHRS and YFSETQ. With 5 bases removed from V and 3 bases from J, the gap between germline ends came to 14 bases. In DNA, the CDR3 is TGCGCCAGCAGGGTTGTAGGACGGGACTATGGCTACACCTTC. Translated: CASRVVGRDYGYTF.

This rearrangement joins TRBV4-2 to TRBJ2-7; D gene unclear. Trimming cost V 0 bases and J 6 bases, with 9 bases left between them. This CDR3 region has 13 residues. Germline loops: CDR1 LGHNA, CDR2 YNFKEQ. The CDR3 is CASSQDTATEQYF. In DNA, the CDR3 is TGTGCCAGCAGCCAAGATACGGCTACCGAGCAGTACTTC.

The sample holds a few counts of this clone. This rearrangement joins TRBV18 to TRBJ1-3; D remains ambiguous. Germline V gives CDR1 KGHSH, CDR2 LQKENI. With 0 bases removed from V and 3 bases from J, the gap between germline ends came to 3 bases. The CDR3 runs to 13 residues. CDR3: CASSPPGGNTIYF. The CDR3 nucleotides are TGTGCCAGCTCACCACCGGGTGGAAACACCATATATTTT.

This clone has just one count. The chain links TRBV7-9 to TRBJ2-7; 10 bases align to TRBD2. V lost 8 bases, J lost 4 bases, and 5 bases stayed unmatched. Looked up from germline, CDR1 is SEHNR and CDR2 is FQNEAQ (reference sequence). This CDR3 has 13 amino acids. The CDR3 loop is CASRRTSGYEQYF. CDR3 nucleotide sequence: TGTGCCAGCCGTCGGACTAGCGGTTACGAGCAGTACTTC.

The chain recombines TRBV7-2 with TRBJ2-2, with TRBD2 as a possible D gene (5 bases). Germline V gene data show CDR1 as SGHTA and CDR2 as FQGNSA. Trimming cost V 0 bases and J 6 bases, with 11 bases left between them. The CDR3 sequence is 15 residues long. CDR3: CASSLASVTAGELFF. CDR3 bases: TGTGCCAGCAGCTTAGCTAGCGTCACCGCCGGGGAGCTGTTTTTT.

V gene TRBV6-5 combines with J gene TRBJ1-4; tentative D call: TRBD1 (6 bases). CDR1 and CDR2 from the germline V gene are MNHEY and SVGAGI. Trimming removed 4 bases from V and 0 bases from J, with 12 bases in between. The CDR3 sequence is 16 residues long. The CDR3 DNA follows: TGTGCCAGCAGTTCCAAGGAGGGGGCAACTAATGAAAAACTGTTTTTT. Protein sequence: CASSSKEGATNEKLFF.